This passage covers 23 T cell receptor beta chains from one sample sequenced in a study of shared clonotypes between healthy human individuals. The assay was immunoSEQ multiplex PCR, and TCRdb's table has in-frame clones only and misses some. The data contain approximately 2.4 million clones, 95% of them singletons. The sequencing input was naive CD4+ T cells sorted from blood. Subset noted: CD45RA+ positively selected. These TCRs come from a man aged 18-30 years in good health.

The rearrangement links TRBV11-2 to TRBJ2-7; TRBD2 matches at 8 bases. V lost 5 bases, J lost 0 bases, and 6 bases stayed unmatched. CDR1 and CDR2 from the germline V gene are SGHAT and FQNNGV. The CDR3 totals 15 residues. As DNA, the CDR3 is TGTGCCAGCAGCCAAAGGGCGGGGGGCTCCTACGAGCAGTACTTC. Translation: CASSQRAGGSYEQYF.

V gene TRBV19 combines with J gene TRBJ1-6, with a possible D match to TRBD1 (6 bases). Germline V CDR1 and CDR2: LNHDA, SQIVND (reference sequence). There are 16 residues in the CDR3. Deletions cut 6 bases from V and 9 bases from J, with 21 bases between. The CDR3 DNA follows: TGTGCCAGTAGGGCTGGGACATCAGGTTGGCGTTCACCCCTCCACTTT. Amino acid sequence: CASRAGTSGWRSPLHF.

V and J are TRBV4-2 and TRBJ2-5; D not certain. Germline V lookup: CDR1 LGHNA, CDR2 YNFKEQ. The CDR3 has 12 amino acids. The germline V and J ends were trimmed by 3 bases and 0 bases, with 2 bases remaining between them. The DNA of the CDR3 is TGTGCCAGCAGCCAGGACCAAGAGACCCAGTACTTC. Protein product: CASSQDQETQYF.

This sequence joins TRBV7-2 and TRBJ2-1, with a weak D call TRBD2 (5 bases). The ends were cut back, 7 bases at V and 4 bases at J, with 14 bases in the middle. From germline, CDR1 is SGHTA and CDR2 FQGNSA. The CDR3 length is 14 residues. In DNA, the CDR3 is TGTGCCAGCATCCCAAGTAGCGCGTACAATGAGCAGTTCTTC. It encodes CASIPSSAYNEQFF.

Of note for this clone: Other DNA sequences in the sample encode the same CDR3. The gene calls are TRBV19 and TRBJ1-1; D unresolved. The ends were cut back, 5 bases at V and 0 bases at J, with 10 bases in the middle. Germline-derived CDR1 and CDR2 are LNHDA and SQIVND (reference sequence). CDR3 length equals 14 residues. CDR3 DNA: TGTGCCAGTAGTCCCGGGCGGCTGAACACTGAAGCTTTCTTT. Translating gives CASSPGRLNTEAFF.

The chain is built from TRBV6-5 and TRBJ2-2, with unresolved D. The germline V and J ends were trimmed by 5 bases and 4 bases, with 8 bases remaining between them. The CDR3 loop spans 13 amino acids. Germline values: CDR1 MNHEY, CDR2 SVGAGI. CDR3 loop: CASSLVFTGELFF. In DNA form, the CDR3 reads TGTGCCAGCAGTCTAGTCTTCACCGGGGAGCTGTTTTTT.

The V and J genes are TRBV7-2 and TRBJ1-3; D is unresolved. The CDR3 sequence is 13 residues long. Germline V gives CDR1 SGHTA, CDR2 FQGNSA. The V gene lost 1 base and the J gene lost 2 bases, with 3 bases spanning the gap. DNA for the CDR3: TGTGCCAGCAGCTTAGTAACTGGAAACACCATATATTTT. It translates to CASSLVTGNTIYF.

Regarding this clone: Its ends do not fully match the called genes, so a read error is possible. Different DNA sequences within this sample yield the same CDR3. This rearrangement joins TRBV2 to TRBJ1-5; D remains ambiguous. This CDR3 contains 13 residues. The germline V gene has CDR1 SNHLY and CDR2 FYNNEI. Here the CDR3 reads CASREDGNQPQHF. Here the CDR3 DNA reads TGTGCCAGCAGAGAAGACGGGAATCAGCCCCAGCATTTT.

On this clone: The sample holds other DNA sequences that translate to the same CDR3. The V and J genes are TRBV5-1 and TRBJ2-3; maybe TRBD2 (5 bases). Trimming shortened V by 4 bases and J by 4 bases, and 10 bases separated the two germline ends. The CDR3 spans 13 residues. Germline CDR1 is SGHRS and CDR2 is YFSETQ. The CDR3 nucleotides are TGCGCCAGCAGCCCCCGGGGAGCAGATACGCAGTATTTT. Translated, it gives CASSPRGADTQYF.

CDR3: CASSSQTGENTGELFF. The CDR3 region has the DNA TGTGCCAGCAGTAGTCAGACAGGGGAGAACACCGGGGAGCTGTTTTTT. The rearrangement uses TRBV5-4 and TRBJ2-2, with 8 bases aligning to TRBD1. Germline assignment: CDR1 SGHNT and CDR2 YYREEE (reference sequence). This CDR3 contains 16 residues. V was pared by 5 bases and J by 1 base, with 7 bases of the junction left unmatched.

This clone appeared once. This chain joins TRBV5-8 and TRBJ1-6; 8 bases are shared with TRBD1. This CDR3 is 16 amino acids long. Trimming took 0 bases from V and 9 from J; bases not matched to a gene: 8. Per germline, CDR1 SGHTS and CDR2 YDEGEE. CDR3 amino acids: CASSLAQGANSSPLHF. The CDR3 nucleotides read TGTGCCAGCAGCTTGGCCCAGGGGGCGAATAGTTCACCCCTCCACTTT.

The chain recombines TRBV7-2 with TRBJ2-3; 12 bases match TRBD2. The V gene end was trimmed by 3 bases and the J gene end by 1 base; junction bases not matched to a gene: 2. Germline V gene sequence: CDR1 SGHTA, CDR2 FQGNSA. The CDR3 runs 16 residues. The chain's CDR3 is CASSLTSGGRTDTQYF. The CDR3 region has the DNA TGTGCCAGCAGCTTGACTAGCGGGGGCCGCACAGATACGCAGTATTTT.

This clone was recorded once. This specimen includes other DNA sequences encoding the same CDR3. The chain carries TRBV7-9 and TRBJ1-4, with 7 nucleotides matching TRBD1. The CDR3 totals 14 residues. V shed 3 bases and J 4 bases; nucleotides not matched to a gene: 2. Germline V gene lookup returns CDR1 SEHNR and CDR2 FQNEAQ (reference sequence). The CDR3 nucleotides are TGTGCCAGCAGCTTGGGGACAGATAATGAAAAACTGTTTTTT. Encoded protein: CASSLGTDNEKLFF.

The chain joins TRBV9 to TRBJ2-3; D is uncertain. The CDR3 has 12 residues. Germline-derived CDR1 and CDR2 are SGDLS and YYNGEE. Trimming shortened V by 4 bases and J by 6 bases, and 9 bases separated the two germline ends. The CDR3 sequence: CASSSDGDTQYF. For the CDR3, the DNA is TGTGCCAGCAGCTCAGACGGGGATACGCAGTATTTT.

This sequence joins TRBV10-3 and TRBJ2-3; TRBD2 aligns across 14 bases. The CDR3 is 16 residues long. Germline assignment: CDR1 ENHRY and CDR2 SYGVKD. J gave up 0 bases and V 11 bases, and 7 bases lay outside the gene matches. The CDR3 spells CAVGTSGSGSTDTQYF. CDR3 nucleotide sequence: TGTGCCGTAGGGACTAGCGGGAGCGGAAGCACAGATACGCAGTATTTT.

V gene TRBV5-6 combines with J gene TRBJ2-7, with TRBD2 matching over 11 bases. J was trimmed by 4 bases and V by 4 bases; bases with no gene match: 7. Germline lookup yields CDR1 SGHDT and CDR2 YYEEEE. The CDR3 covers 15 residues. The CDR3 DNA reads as TGTGCCAGCAGCCAGAGACTAGCGGGGATTTACGAGCAGTACTTC. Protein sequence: CASSQRLAGIYEQYF.

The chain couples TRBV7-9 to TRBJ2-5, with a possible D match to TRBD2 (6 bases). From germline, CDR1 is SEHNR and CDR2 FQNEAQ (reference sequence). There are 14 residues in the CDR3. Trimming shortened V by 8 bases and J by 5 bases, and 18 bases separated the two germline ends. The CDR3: CASCRGGVVETQYF. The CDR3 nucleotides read TGTGCCAGCTGCCGGGGCGGGGTAGTGGAGACCCAGTACTTC.

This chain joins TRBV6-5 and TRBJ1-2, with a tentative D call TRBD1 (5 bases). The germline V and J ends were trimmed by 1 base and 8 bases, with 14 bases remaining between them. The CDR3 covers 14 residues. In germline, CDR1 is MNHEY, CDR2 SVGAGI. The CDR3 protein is CASSYWGGTAGYTF. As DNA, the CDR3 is TGTGCCAGCAGTTACTGGGGGGGGACGGCCGGCTACACCTTC.

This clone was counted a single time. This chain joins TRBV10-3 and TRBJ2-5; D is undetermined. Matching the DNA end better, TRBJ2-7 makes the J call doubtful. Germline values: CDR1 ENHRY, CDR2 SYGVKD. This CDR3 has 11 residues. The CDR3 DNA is TGTGCCATCAGTGAAACTGGCGAGCAGTACTTC. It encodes CAISETGEQYF.

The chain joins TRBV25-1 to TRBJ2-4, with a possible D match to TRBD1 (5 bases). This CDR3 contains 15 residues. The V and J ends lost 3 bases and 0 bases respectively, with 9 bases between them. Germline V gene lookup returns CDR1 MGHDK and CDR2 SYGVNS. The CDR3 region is CASSDSGKAKNIQYF. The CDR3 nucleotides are TGTGCCAGCAGTGACTCAGGGAAAGCCAAAAACATTCAGTACTTC.

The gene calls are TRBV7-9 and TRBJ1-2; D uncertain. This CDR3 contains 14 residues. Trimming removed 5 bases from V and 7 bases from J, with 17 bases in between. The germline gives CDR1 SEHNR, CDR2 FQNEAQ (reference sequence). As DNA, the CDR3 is TGTGCCAGCAGCCTCGGGCCCGCCGGGAGTGGCTACACCTTC. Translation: CASSLGPAGSGYTF.

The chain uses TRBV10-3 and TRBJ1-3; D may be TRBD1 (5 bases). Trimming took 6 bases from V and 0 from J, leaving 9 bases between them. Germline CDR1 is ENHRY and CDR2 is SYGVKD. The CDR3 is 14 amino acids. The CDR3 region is CAIRQDNSGNTIYF. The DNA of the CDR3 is TGTGCCATCAGACAGGACAACTCTGGAAACACCATATATTTT.

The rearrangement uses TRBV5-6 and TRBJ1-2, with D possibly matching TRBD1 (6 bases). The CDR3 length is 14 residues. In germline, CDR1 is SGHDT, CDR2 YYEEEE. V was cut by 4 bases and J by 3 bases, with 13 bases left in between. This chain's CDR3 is CASSPGAAYYGYTF. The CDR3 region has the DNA TGTGCCAGCAGCCCGGGGGCGGCCTACTATGGCTACACCTTC.